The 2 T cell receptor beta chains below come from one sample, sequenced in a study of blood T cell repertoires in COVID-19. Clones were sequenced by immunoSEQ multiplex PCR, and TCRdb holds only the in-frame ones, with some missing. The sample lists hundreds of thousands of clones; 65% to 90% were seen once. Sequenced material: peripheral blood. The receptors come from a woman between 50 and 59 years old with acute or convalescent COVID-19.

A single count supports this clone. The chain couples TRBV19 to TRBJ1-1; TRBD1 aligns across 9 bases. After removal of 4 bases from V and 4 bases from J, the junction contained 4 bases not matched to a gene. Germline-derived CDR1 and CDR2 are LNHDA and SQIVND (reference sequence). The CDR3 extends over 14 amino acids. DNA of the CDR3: TGTGCCAGTAGTACCCTACAGGGGGCCACTGAAGCTTTCTTT. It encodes CASSTLQGATEAFF.

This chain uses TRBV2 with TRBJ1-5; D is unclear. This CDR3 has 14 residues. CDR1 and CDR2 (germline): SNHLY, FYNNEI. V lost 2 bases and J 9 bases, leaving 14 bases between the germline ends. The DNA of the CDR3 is TGTGCCAGCAGTGAAACGGGGTCGCTGAGGCCCCAGCATTTT. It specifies CASSETGSLRPQHF.